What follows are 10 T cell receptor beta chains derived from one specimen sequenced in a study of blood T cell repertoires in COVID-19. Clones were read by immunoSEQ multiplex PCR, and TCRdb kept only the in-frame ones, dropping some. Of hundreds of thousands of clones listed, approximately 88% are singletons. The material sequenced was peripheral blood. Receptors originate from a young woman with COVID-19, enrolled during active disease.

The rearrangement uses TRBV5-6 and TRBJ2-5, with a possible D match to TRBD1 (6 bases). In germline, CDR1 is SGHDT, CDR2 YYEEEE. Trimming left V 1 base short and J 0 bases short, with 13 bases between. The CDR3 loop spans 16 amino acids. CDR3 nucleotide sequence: TGTGCCAGCAGCTTGTGGGCAGGGGCGCACCAAGAGACCCAGTACTTC. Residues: CASSLWAGAHQETQYF.

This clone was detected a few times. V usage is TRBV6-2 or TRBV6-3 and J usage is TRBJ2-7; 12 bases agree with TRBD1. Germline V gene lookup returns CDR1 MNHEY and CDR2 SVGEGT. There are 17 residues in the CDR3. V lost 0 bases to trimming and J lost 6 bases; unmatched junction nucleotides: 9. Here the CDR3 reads CASSYSGGTGGASEQYV. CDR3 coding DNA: TGTGCCAGCAGTTACTCAGGCGGGACAGGGGGCGCGTCCGAGCAGTACGTC.

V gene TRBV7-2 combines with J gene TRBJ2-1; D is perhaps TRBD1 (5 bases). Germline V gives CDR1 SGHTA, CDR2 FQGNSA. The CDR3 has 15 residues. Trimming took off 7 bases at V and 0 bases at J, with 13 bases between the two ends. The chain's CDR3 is CASKLGVGSYNEQFF. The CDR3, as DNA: TGTGCCAGCAAGCTAGGGGTGGGCTCCTACAATGAGCAGTTCTTC.

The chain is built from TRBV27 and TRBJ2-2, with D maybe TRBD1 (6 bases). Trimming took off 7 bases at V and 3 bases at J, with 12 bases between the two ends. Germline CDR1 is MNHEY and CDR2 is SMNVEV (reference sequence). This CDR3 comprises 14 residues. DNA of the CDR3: TGTGCCAGCAAGGGGGTTGAGGACACCGGGGAGCTGTTTTTT. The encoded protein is CASKGVEDTGELFF.

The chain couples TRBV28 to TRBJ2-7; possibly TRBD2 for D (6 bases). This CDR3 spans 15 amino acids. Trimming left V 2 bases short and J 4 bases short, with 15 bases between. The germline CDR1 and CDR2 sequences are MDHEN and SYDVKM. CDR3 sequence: CASSLAGPNPYEQYF. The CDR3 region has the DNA TGTGCCAGCAGTTTAGCGGGGCCGAATCCGTACGAGCAGTACTTC.

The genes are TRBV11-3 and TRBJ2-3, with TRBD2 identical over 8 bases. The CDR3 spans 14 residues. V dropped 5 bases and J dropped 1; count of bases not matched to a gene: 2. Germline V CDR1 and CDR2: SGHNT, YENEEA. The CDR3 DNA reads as TGTGCCAGCAGCCCGACTAGCGGCACAGATACGCAGTATTTT. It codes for CASSPTSGTDTQYF.

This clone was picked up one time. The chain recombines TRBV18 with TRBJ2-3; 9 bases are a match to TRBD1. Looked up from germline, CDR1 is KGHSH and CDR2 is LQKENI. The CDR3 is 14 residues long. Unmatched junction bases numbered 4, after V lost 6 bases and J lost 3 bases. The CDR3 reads CASSRDRVTDTQYF. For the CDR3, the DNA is TGTGCCAGCTCGAGGGACAGGGTGACAGATACGCAGTATTTT.

CDR3 sequence (DNA): TGTGCCATCAGTGAGGGACAGGGGGGGGAGCAGTACTTC. Translation: CAISEGQGGEQYF. V usage is TRBV10-3 and J usage is TRBJ2-7, with 10 bases aligning to TRBD1. The junction had 2 bases not matched to a gene; V was cut back by 2 bases and J by 7 bases. Germline-derived CDR1 and CDR2 are ENHRY and SYGVKD. The CDR3 spans 13 residues.

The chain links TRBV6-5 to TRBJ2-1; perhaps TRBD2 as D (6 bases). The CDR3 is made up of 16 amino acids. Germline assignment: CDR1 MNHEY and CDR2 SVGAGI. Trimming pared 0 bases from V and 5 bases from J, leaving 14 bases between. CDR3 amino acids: CASSYSSGTPNNEQFF. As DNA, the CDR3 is TGTGCCAGCAGTTACTCGTCCGGGACTCCGAACAATGAGCAGTTCTTC.

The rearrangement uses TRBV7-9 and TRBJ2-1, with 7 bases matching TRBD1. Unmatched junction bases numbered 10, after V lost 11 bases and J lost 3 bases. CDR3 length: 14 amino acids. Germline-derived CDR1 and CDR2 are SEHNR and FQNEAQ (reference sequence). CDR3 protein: CAGNDRDGYNEQFF. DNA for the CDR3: TGTGCCGGAAACGACAGGGATGGCTACAATGAGCAGTTCTTC.